Following are 27 T cell receptor beta chains from one sample sequenced in a study of cytomegalovirus exposure and HLA in healthy donors. PCR was performed using 60 Vbeta and 13 Jbeta primers. Measured with immunoSEQ multiplex PCR; TCRdb has only the in-frame clones, and not every one. The table lists about 140,000 clones, 82% of them singletons. Sequenced sample: PBMCs. These receptor sequences come from a male donor in good health and CMV-seronegative.

V gene TRBV25-1 combines with J gene TRBJ1-1; maybe TRBD1 (5 bases). The CDR3 spans 15 residues. V lost 1 base and J 7 bases, leaving 16 bases between the germline ends. CDR1 is MGHDK and CDR2 is SYGVNS in the germline V gene. The CDR3 loop is CASSESLLAGYEAFF. CDR3 nucleotide sequence: TGTGCCAGCAGTGAATCGTTGTTGGCAGGGTATGAAGCTTTCTTT.

The chain uses TRBV19 and TRBJ1-4; D might be TRBD1 (5 bases). Germline values: CDR1 LNHDA, CDR2 SQIVND (reference sequence). Trimming stripped 4 bases from V and 7 bases from J, with 13 bases between. The CDR3 contains 14 residues. In nucleotides, the CDR3 is TGTGCCAGTAGTACCACAGGTTTACCTGAAAAACTGTTTTTT. Translation gives CASSTTGLPEKLFF.

This chain links TRBV5-4 with TRBJ2-5, with 12 nucleotides matching TRBD2. This CDR3 has 16 residues. CDR1 is SGHNT and CDR2 is YYREEE in the germline V gene (reference sequence). After removal of 3 bases from V and 4 bases from J, the junction contained 7 bases not matched to a gene. The CDR3 reads CASSSLAGGQGETQYF. The DNA for the CDR3 is TGTGCCAGCAGCTCACTAGCGGGAGGACAGGGAGAGACCCAGTACTTC.

The CDR3 is CASSDARDTDTQYF. The CDR3 nucleotides read TGTGCCAGCAGCGATGCTCGCGACACAGATACGCAGTATTTT. The chain carries TRBV9 and TRBJ2-3; D gene uncertain. Trimming stripped 3 bases from V and 2 bases from J, with 10 bases between. The CDR3 is 14 residues long. Germline V lookup: CDR1 SGDLS, CDR2 YYNGEE.

V is TRBV6-6 and J is TRBJ2-7, with D unclear. The CDR3 has 11 residues. In germline, CDR1 is MNHNY, CDR2 SVGAGI (reference sequence). V was trimmed by 10 bases and J by 3 bases, leaving 10 bases between them. The CDR3 nucleotides are TGTGCCACCATAGAGGTCTACGAGCAGTACTTC. As protein: CATIEVYEQYF.

The CDR3 protein is CASSLDPRGADTQYF. In DNA form, the CDR3 reads TGTGCCAGCAGTTTAGACCCGCGCGGGGCAGATACGCAGTATTTT. The chain employs TRBV27 and TRBJ2-3, with D possibly matching TRBD2 (6 bases). This CDR3 is 15 amino acids long. With 2 bases removed from V and 4 bases from J, the gap between germline ends came to 13 bases. Germline values: CDR1 MNHEY, CDR2 SMNVEV (reference sequence).

V usage is TRBV4-3 and J usage is TRBJ2-1; 12 bases are a match to TRBD2. CDR1 is LGHNA, CDR2 YSLEER, per germline. Trimming removed 4 bases from V and 5 bases from J; junction bases left unmatched: 9. The CDR3 contains 17 residues. CDR3 sequence (DNA): TGCGCCAGCAGCCCCCGGACTAGCGGGATTTGGGACAATGAGCAGTTCTTC. Translation gives CASSPRTSGIWDNEQFF.

The sample holds one count of this clone. V gene TRBV2 combines with J gene TRBJ2-5, with unresolved D. The J call is in doubt because the DNA end fits TRBJ2-7 better. The CDR3 has 13 residues. Germline CDR1 is SNHLY and CDR2 is FYNNEI. CDR3 loop: CASSELDLYEQYF. The CDR3 DNA is TGTGCCAGCAGTGAACTAGATTTGTACGAGCAGTACTTC.

The J gene is TRBJ2-4, the V gene TRBV28, with 8 bases identical to TRBD2. V lost 7 bases, J lost 8 bases, and 10 bases stayed unmatched. Germline CDR1 and CDR2: MDHEN and SYDVKM. This CDR3 region has 14 residues. Written as DNA, the CDR3 is TGTGCCAGCAAACTGGGACTAGTCGCCGACATTCAGTACTTC. Residues: CASKLGLVADIQYF.

This clone was seen a handful of times. The V call is TRBV2, the J call TRBJ1-5; D is ambiguous. Trimming removed 7 bases from V and 9 bases from J, with 16 bases in between. The CDR3 extends over 13 amino acids. The germline gives CDR1 SNHLY, CDR2 FYNNEI. The CDR3 reads CASKAGQVRPQHF. The CDR3 nucleotides read TGTGCCAGCAAGGCAGGCCAGGTAAGGCCCCAGCATTTT.

V usage is TRBV5-4 and J usage is TRBJ1-4; 8 nucleotides agree with TRBD1. The CDR3 extends over 15 amino acids. Trimming removed 4 bases from V and 7 bases from J; junction bases left unmatched: 9. Germline V CDR1 and CDR2: SGHNT, YYREEE (reference sequence). The CDR3 reads CASSQGQGLGEKLFF. The CDR3 region has the DNA TGTGCCAGCAGCCAAGGACAGGGTTTGGGTGAAAAACTGTTTTTT.

The chain couples TRBV29-1 to TRBJ1-2; no definite D call. The length of the CDR3 is 11 residues. Trimming pared 6 bases from V and 4 bases from J, leaving 9 bases between. Per the germline V gene, CDR1 is SQVTM and CDR2 is ANQGSEA. As DNA, the CDR3 is TGCAGCGTAGAACGCGCCTATGGCTACACCTTC. Its protein is CSVERAYGYTF.

This chain connects TRBV11-2 to TRBJ1-2; no clear D. The CDR3 has 14 amino acids. Trimming cost V 4 bases and J 2 bases, with 11 bases left between them. Germline V gene sequence: CDR1 SGHAT, CDR2 FQNNGV. CDR3 region: CASSYQTGNYGYTF. The CDR3 DNA is TGTGCCAGCAGCTACCAGACGGGGAACTATGGCTACACCTTC.

V usage is TRBV10-2 and J usage is TRBJ2-5; D is undetermined. Germline CDR1 is WSHSY and CDR2 is SAAADI. V was pared by 7 bases and J by 5 bases, with 8 bases between. There are 11 residues in the CDR3. The chain's CDR3 is CASTERETQYF. In nucleotides, the CDR3 is TGCGCCAGCACCGAGAGGGAGACCCAGTACTTC.

This chain connects TRBV6-4 to TRBJ1-2; a possible D gene is TRBD1 (5 bases). With 2 bases removed from V and 5 bases from J, the gap between germline ends came to 9 bases. Germline assignment: CDR1 MRHNA and CDR2 SNTAGT. The CDR3 runs 13 residues. The CDR3 coding sequence is TGTGCCAGCAGTGACAGGGGAGGTTATGGCTACACCTTC. Amino acids: CASSDRGGYGYTF.

The J gene is TRBJ1-5, the V gene TRBV6-5; D is ambiguous. Germline-derived CDR1 and CDR2 are MNHEY and SVGAGI. Trimming took 0 bases from V and 6 from J, leaving 15 bases between them. This CDR3 is 16 amino acids long. The DNA of the CDR3 is TGTGCCAGCAGTTACTCAGGAGTGGGAGGCGGTCAGCCCCAGCATTTT. Its protein product is CASSYSGVGGGQPQHF.

The chain couples TRBV7-9 to TRBJ1-1; no clear D gene. CDR3 size: 12 residues. The germline V gene encodes CDR1 SEHNR and CDR2 FQNEAQ (reference sequence). Trimming removed 2 bases from V and 6 bases from J, with 7 bases in between. CDR3 sequence (DNA): TGTGCCAGCAGCTTATCCGCGGCTGAAGCTTTCTTT. It is translated as CASSLSAAEAFF.

CDR3 amino acids: CASSVGRRSSYNEQFF. The CDR3 bases are TGTGCCAGCAGCGTAGGGCGGAGAAGCTCCTACAATGAGCAGTTCTTC. The chain has TRBV9 and TRBJ2-1; D uncertain. Between the trimmed V and J ends, which lost 0 bases and 0 bases, there was a span of 10 bases. The CDR3 spans 16 residues. Germline assignment: CDR1 SGDLS and CDR2 YYNGEE.

The rearrangement joins TRBV28 to TRBJ2-4; tentatively, D is TRBD1 (5 bases). The V and J ends lost 10 bases and 0 bases respectively, with 16 bases between them. This CDR3 comprises 15 residues. In germline, CDR1 is MDHEN, CDR2 SYDVKM. CDR3 DNA sequence: TGTGCCACCCCCCAAAGGGGCTTAGCCAAAAACATTCAGTACTTC. This translates into CATPQRGLAKNIQYF.

The gene calls are TRBV7-6 and TRBJ1-1; D perhaps matches TRBD1 (6 bases). The CDR3 loop spans 14 amino acids. Germline V gene lookup returns CDR1 SGHVS and CDR2 FNYEAQ. Trimming left V 1 base short and J 10 bases short, with 16 bases between. The DNA for the CDR3 is TGTGCCAGCAGCTTAGAAGGTGACGGGGGGCGAGCTTTCTTT. It yields the protein CASSLEGDGGRAFF.

The chain combines TRBV18 with TRBJ2-2; D may be TRBD2 (5 bases). Germline lookup yields CDR1 KGHSH and CDR2 LQKENI. The CDR3 contains 14 residues. V dropped 6 bases and J dropped 7 bases, with 15 bases sitting between them. CDR3 bases: TGTGCCAGCTCGCCTTCCGGGGAGATCGGGGAGCTGTTTTTT. Encoded protein: CASSPSGEIGELFF.

The genes are TRBV29-1 and TRBJ2-7; the D gene is possibly TRBD2 (6 bases). CDR1 is SQVTM, CDR2 ANQGSEA, per germline. The CDR3 is 11 amino acids. Trimming removed 6 bases at V and 4 bases at J, with 10 bases between. DNA of the CDR3: TGCAGCGTCGAGGGAGGATACGAGCAGTACTTC. Its translation: CSVEGGYEQYF.

The J gene is TRBJ2-5, the V gene TRBV5-6; possible D gene TRBD2, 5 bases. Between the trimmed V and J ends, which lost 3 bases and 4 bases, there was a span of 10 bases. The CDR3 covers 13 residues. Germline values: CDR1 SGHDT, CDR2 YYEEEE. The DNA of the CDR3 is TGTGCCAGCAGCTCCCGGGCGGGAGAGACCCAGTACTTC. This encodes CASSSRAGETQYF.

The chain is built from TRBV4-2 and TRBJ1-2; 7 nucleotides line up with TRBD1. Germline lookup yields CDR1 LGHNA and CDR2 YNFKEQ. J lost 0 bases, V lost 3 bases, and 1 base had no gene match. The length of the CDR3 is 14 residues. CDR3 in amino acids: CASSHGTANYGYTF. The CDR3 DNA reads as TGTGCCAGCAGCCATGGGACAGCTAACTATGGCTACACCTTC.

In DNA form, the CDR3 reads TGTGCCAGCAGTGACTCGGAGGAATCACCCCTCCACTTT. It is translated as CASSDSEESPLHF. This sequence joins TRBV6-4 and TRBJ1-6; D gene ambiguous. The CDR3 spans 13 residues. Trimming left V 0 bases short and J 10 bases short, with 7 bases between. CDR1 is MRHNA, CDR2 SNTAGT, per germline.

As concerns this clone: The same CDR3 also results from other DNA sequences found in this sample. The genes are TRBV4-3 and TRBJ2-3; D is perhaps TRBD2 (6 bases). Germline lookup yields CDR1 LGHNA and CDR2 YSLEER. The V end was cut by 1 base, the J end by 0 bases, with 11 bases between. The CDR3 sequence is 16 residues long. For the CDR3, the DNA is TGCGCCAGCAGCCAAGGTGCCAGCGGGAGCACAGATACGCAGTATTTT. Protein sequence: CASSQGASGSTDTQYF.

The rearrangement uses TRBV29-1 and TRBJ2-1; TRBD2 aligns across 9 bases. CDR3 length: 17 amino acids. After removal of 5 bases from V and 8 bases from J, the junction contained 19 bases not matched to a gene. Germline lookup yields CDR1 SQVTM and CDR2 ANQGSEA. The CDR3 coding sequence is TGCAGCGTTCTCGCCCGACTAGCGGTGCAGGCTCCTCATGAGCAGTTCTTC. Translating it yields CSVLARLAVQAPHEQFF.